The entry that follows covers one TCR beta chain sequence. This specimen comes from a study of blood T cell repertoires in COVID-19. The CDR3 consists of 11 residues. Germline CDR1 is LNHDA and CDR2 is SQIVND (reference sequence). V gave up 11 bases and J gave up 1 base, with 9 bases separating them. Libraries were prepared by immunoSEQ multiplex PCR; TCRdb keeps only in-frame clonotypes and omits some of them. The sample includes about 250,000 clones, over 90% seen only once; the top ten take approximately 0.8%. Source material: peripheral blood. The receptor was isolated from a young man with COVID-19, enrolled during active disease. The chain couples TRBV19 to TRBJ2-7; possible D gene TRBD2, 5 bases. DNA for the CDR3: TGTGCCGGGCGGGCATCCTACGAGCAGTACTTC. Translation gives CAGRASYEQYF.